This TCR beta chain is from a study of T cells in Graves' hyperthyroidism and ophthalmopathy (dated by TCRdb to between 2018 and 2020). Context from the whole study: Peripheral blood samples were taken at the time of initial diagnosis, prior to any treatment. An independent validation cohort of 18 to 20 hyperthyroidism patients and about 15 patients who later progressed to ophthalmopathy tested prospective prediction of ophthalmopathy. The study also compared thyroid tissue and blood T-cell repertoires from more than 5 Graves' hyperthyroidism patients. TCR Vbeta CDR3 sequencing of approximately 140 peripheral blood samples (approximately 44 ophthalmopathy, approximately 80 hyperthyroidism and roughly 17 progressor patients) is reported in the paper. Once sampling was done, hyperthyroidism patients were given methimazole at a starting dose of 30 mg daily, whereas ophthalmopathy patients were given high-dose intravenous methylprednisolone. A discovery cohort of about a hundred patients, about 40 with Graves' ophthalmopathy and about 60 with stable Graves' hyperthyroidism, was used to find distinguishing TCR V-J signatures. For training and testing, the approximately 97 patients in the discovery cohort were randomly divided in a 7:3 ratio. General findings and caveats noted by the study authors: In validation, the model predicted progression to ophthalmopathy with 55% to 71% sensitivity and approximately 78% specificity, a median of about 6.7 months before onset. A 13 V-J signature model separated ophthalmopathy from stable hyperthyroidism, with 87.88% sensitivity and about 81% specificity in cross-validation and 80%/75% in testing. No statistical method was used to set the sample size in advance, and investigators knew the group allocation. Most expanded thyroid clonotypes (frequency above 0.001) were also detected in blood, a finding suggesting that blood repertoires may reflect thyroid immune responses.

CDR1 SGHTA and CDR2 FQGTGA were looked up in the germline V gene. V was cut back by 1 base and J by 0 bases, leaving a gap of 10 bases between them. The CDR3 runs 15 residues from the cysteine to the phenylalanine. Only the CDR3 portion is preserved as DNA: 45 bases, with reading frame beginning at the first base. This clonotype has at least ten counts. The target of this receptor is not known. No clone much larger than this one lies a single base away; base qualities are absent. TCR beta CDR3 regions were amplified from RNA transcripts. For the first round of RT-PCR on the TCR CDR3, the HTBI primer set was used together with the Qiagen OneStep RT-PCR kit. Libraries were constructed in a second round of multiplex PCR, after which size selection and purification were performed. Paired-end sequencing of the libraries was performed with 100 bp reads on an Illumina HiSeq2000. On the study's bioinformatics: SOAPnuke was used to process the raw data, throwing out any read that contained adapters or uncalled bases, had a mean Phred below 15, or lacked an exact constant-primer or identifier match. High-quality paired reads were merged using COPE v1.2.5, and each unique nucleotide sequence was defined as a clonotype. MiTCR v1.1 was used to align clonotypes to the IMGT TRBV, TRBD and TRBJ reference segments. The analysis included only V-J combinations with a frequency above 0.0001, which together covered 98% to 99.2% of the repertoires. The TCS score was defined as F50 (clonal expansion) divided by E x V (chaos), with BLOSUM62-based TCRdist calculated between CDR3 peptides within each V-J. Welch's t-statistics and random forest reduced several hundred V-J features to about 13, which were used in a naive Bayes classifier (R e1071). The public reads were run again by TCRdb, first through fastp at Q25 and then through MiXCR, and only productive beta chains were kept. A single entry per CDR3 protein holds the most common genes and DNA from its merged rows. The V and J calls and clone size come from TCRdb's table, not from the authors' own analysis. The sample table shows a few hundred thousand distinct CDR3 sequences, and more than 14% are seen once. The top ten hold 13% of the sample.

Hyperthyroidism patients were aged 18 to 65 years and newly diagnosed, with disease duration of less than 2 months. Any patient with an uncontrolled infection, another autoimmune disease, pregnancy or lactation was excluded. Diagnoses relied on clinical symptoms, serum thyroxine and TRAb, thyroid ultrasound and orbital computed tomography. For progressor patients, blood was drawn at the first diagnosis of hyperthyroidism, before any ophthalmopathy symptoms had appeared. Ficoll-Paque density gradient centrifugation was used to isolate PBMCs from around 10 ml of fresh peripheral blood. Progressor patients were first diagnosed with Graves' hyperthyroidism and then developed ophthalmopathy during follow-up. Total RNA was extracted with Trizol reagent, and quality was checked on an Agilent 2100 Bioanalyzer.

Material: blood. The sequence derives from a woman in her thirties or forties with Graves' hyperthyroidism that later progressed to Graves' ophthalmopathy. The rearrangement combines TRBV7-3 with TRBJ2-7; no D segment can be confidently identified. The bases are TGTGCCAGCAGCTTAAACTTCCAGGTCTCCTACGAGCAGTACTTC. It translates to CASSLNFQVSYEQYF.